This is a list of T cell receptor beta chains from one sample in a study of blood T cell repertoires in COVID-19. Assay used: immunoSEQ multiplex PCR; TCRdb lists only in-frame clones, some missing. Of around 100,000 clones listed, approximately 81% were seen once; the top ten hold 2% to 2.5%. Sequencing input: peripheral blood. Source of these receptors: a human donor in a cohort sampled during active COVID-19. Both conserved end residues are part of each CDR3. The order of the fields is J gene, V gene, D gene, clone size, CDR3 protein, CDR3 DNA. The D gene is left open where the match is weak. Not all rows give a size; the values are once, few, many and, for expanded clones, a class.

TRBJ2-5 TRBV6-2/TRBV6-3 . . CASSYSKTTTAETQYF TGTGCCAGCAGTTACTCGAAGACGACGACAGCAGAGACCCAGTACTTC
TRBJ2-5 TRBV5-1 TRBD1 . CASSSRGQETQYF TGCGCCAGCAGCTCCAGGGGGCAGGAGACCCAGTACTTC
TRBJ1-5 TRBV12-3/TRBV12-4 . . CASARGDIQPQHF TGTGCCAGCGCCAGGGGTGATATTCAGCCCCAGCATTTT
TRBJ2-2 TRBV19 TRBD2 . CASQKRLADTGELFF TGTGCCAGCCAGAAGAGGCTAGCGGACACCGGGGAGCTGTTTTTT
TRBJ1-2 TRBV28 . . CASSLSRHGYTF TGTGCCAGCAGTTTATCCAGGCATGGCTACACCTTC
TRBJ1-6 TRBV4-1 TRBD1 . CASSQNPPPGQGGNSPLHF TGCGCCAGCAGCCAAAATCCCCCCCCCGGACAGGGGGGTAATTCACCCCTCCACTTT
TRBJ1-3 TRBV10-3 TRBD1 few CAISVATGADSGNTIYF TGTGCCATCAGTGTGGCGACAGGGGCCGACTCTGGAAACACCATATATTTT
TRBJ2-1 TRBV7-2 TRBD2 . CASSLSPVVRGNSYNEQFF TGTGCCAGCAGCTTATCTCCCGTTGTGCGGGGGAACTCCTACAATGAGCAGTTCTTC
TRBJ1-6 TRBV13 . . CASSLESSYNSPLHF TGTGCCAGCAGCTTAGAGAGCTCCTATAATTCACCCCTCCACTTT
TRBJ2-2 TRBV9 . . CASSVLGTPNTGELFF TGTGCCAGCAGCGTACTAGGGACACCGAACACCGGGGAGCTGTTTTTT
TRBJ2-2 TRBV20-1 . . CSASSVLGSPDGGELFF TGCAGTGCTAGTTCGGTTCTAGGGAGTCCCGATGGCGGGGAGCTGTTTTTT
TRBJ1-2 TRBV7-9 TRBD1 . CASSLAGTGVIWDGYTF TGTGCCAGCAGCTTGGCCGGGACAGGGGTAATTTGGGATGGCTACACCTTC
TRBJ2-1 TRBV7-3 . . CASSSRSGSYNEQFF TGTGCCAGCAGCTCGAGGAGCGGGTCCTACAATGAGCAGTTCTTC
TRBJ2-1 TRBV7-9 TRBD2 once CASSNSGGAYNEQFF TGTGCCAGCAGCAATAGCGGGGGCGCCTACAATGAGCAGTTCTTC
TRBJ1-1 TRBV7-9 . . CASSLPRWVRNTEAFF TGTGCCAGCAGCTTACCCAGGTGGGTTAGGAACACTGAAGCTTTCTTT
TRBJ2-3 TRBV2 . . CASNNGGAFTDTQYF TGTGCCAGCAACAACGGGGGAGCGTTCACAGATACGCAGTATTTT